The subject of this entry is one TCR beta chain. Its antigen is currently unknown. Positively selected by magnetic beads, CD4+ and CD8+ cells were purity-checked by flow cytometry. The sample is drawn from a study of somatic mutations in cytotoxic T cells in rheumatoid arthritis. Study-wide findings and caveats: There were about an eighth of the roughly 65 patients in whom the largest CD8+ clone exceeded 20% of CD8+ cells. Age was associated with higher CD8+ clonality in rheumatoid arthritis patients, not in healthy controls.

The CDR3 runs to 15 residues. The V end was cut by 2 bases, the J end by 8 bases, with 17 bases between. Germline V CDR1 and CDR2: SGDLS, YYNGEE. Method: immunoSEQ multiplex PCR; TCRdb's copy keeps in-frame clones and lacks some. The table shows more than 15,000 clones, with 73% occurring only once. The chain combines TRBV9 with TRBJ2-1, with D perhaps matching TRBD1 or TRBD2 (7 bases each). Sequencing was performed on CD8+ T cells sorted from blood. The clonotype comes from a woman aged 60 to 75 in good health. The CDR3 spells CASSVSGRGGDEQFF. The CDR3 nucleotides are TGTGCCAGCAGCGTTAGTGGCAGGGGGGGCGATGAGCAGTTCTTC. Full variable domain (missing parts from reference TRBV9 and TRBJ2-1): DSGVTQTPKHLITATGQRVTLRCSPRSGDLSVYWYQQSLDQGLQFLIQYYNGEERAKGNILERFSAQQFPDLHSELNLSSLELGDSALYFCASSVSGRGGDEQFFGPGTRLTVL.